Following are 20 T cell receptor beta chains from one sample sequenced in a study of cytomegalovirus exposure and HLA in healthy donors. With 60 Vbeta and 13 Jbeta primers, the PCR was carried out. Using immunoSEQ multiplex PCR, the repertoire was profiled, and TCRdb retains in-frame clones only, with some absent. The sample shows 110,000 to 150,000 clones, roughly 80% of them seen only once. The specimen sequenced was PBMCs. Receptors originate from a middle-aged man in good health and CMV-seropositive.

The chain carries TRBV11-3 and TRBJ1-5; 10 nucleotides match TRBD1. CDR3 size: 18 residues. V dropped 5 bases and J dropped 10; count of bases not matched to a gene: 20. Germline V CDR1 and CDR2: SGHNT, YENEEA. CDR3 loop: CASSAPDRGCPSIGPQHF. The CDR3 DNA reads as TGTGCCAGCAGCGCCCCGGACAGGGGGTGCCCTTCAATCGGCCCCCAGCATTTT.

The gene calls are TRBV5-6 and TRBJ2-7; tentative D call: TRBD1 (6 bases). Deletions cut 2 bases from V and 2 bases from J, with 11 bases between. Germline CDR1 SGHDT, CDR2 YYEEEE. The CDR3 contains 14 residues. CDR3 nucleotide sequence: TGTGCCAGCAGCTTCAGGGGTAATCCCTACGAGCAGTACTTC. It translates to CASSFRGNPYEQYF.

The V and J genes are TRBV28 and TRBJ2-1; 10 positions match TRBD2. Per germline, CDR1 MDHEN and CDR2 SYDVKM. The CDR3 is 15 amino acids. V gave up 6 bases and J gave up 5 bases; unmatched junction bases: 7. CDR3 protein: CASRRWTSGNNEQFF. The CDR3 coding sequence is TGTGCCAGCAGGCGATGGACTAGCGGTAACAATGAGCAGTTCTTC.

The chain is built from TRBV27 and TRBJ1-6; 7 nucleotides match TRBD1. The CDR3 consists of 17 residues. CDR1 is MNHEY and CDR2 is SMNVEV in the germline V gene (reference sequence). Unmatched junction bases numbered 9, after V lost 7 bases and J lost 0 bases. In DNA form, the CDR3 reads TGTGCCAGCACTTACTCCGCAGGGGGCTCCTATAATTCACCCCTCCACTTT. It encodes CASTYSAGGSYNSPLHF.

The chain has TRBV6-4 and TRBJ1-1; TRBD1 matches at 7 bases. From germline, CDR1 is MRHNA and CDR2 SNTAGT. The CDR3 is 16 amino acids. The ends lost 4 bases at V and 2 bases at J; junction bases unmatched: 10. The CDR3 sequence is CASSARGQGGNTEAFF. The CDR3 nucleotides are TGTGCCAGCAGTGCCCGGGGCCAGGGGGGTAACACTGAAGCTTTCTTT.

This chain links TRBV25-1 with TRBJ1-4; D is unclear. The CDR3 totals 13 residues. Trimming took off 4 bases at V and 8 bases at J, with 11 bases between the two ends. The germline gives CDR1 MGHDK, CDR2 SYGVNS. This CDR3 reads CASSVEGREKLFF. For the CDR3, the DNA is TGTGCCAGCAGTGTGGAGGGTCGAGAAAAACTGTTTTTT.

With regard to this clone: Within the sample, other DNA sequences also encode this same CDR3. The chain recombines TRBV29-1 with TRBJ2-2, with D perhaps TRBD2 (5 bases). V lost 3 bases and J lost 1, with 6 bases in between. The germline gives CDR1 SQVTM, CDR2 ANQGSEA. The CDR3 totals 13 residues. The CDR3 sequence is CSVDRGNTGELFF. CDR3 nucleotides: TGCAGCGTTGATCGGGGGAACACCGGGGAGCTGTTTTTT.

V is TRBV7-2 and J is TRBJ1-1, with 8 bases lining up with TRBD1. The CDR3 is made up of 13 amino acids. Unmatched junction bases numbered 2, after V lost 5 bases and J lost 3 bases. Per the germline V gene, CDR1 is SGHTA and CDR2 is FQGNSA. This CDR3 is CASSLQGDTEAFF. CDR3 nucleotides: TGTGCCAGCAGCCTACAGGGGGACACTGAAGCTTTCTTT.

The V and J genes are TRBV10-3 and TRBJ1-5; D remains ambiguous. In germline, CDR1 is ENHRY, CDR2 SYGVKD. CDR3 length: 14 amino acids. V lost 3 bases, J lost 4 bases, and 10 bases lay in between. CDR3 nucleotide sequence: TGTGCCATCAGTGACTCAGTAATAAATCAGCCCCAGCATTTT. Residues: CAISDSVINQPQHF.

This chain connects TRBV7-9 to TRBJ1-5, with 7 bases fitting TRBD1. V gave up 5 bases and J gave up 4 bases; unmatched junction bases: 8. Looked up from germline, CDR1 is SEHNR and CDR2 is FQNEAQ (reference sequence). The CDR3 length is 15 residues. The CDR3 region is CASSRQGSQNQPQHF. DNA for the CDR3: TGTGCCAGCAGCCGACAGGGTTCCCAAAATCAGCCCCAGCATTTT. The full variable domain, its missing parts supplied by reference TRBV7-9 and TRBJ1-5, is DTGVSQNPRHKITKRGQNVTFRCDPISEHNRLYWYRQTLGQGPEFLTYFQNEAQLEKSRLLSDRFSAERPKGSFSTLEIQRTEQGDSAMYLCASSRQGSQNQPQHFGDGTRLSIL.

The DNA for the CDR3 is TGTGCCAGCAGTCATCTAGGGGTTGACTATGGCTACACCTTC. It codes for CASSHLGVDYGYTF. J is TRBJ1-2 and V is TRBV28, with TRBD1 as a possible D gene (5 bases). The germline gives CDR1 MDHEN, CDR2 SYDVKM. The CDR3 loop spans 14 amino acids. V lost 5 bases and J 3 bases, leaving 13 bases between the germline ends.

The V gene is TRBV19, the J gene TRBJ1-1, with D possibly matching TRBD1 (5 bases). The ends were cut back, 5 bases at V and 5 bases at J, with 9 bases in the middle. Germline V lookup: CDR1 LNHDA, CDR2 SQIVND (reference sequence). This CDR3 comprises 12 residues. The CDR3 loop is CASSWQGTEAFF. DNA of the CDR3: TGTGCCAGTAGTTGGCAGGGAACTGAAGCTTTCTTT. Complete variable domain (other parts from reference TRBV19 and TRBJ1-1): DGGITQSPKYLFRKEGQNVTLSCEQNLNHDAMYWYRQDPGQGLRLIYYSQIVNDFQKGDIAEGYSVSREKKESFPLTVTSAQKNPTAFYLCASSWQGTEAFFGQGTRLTVV.

This rearrangement joins TRBV7-9 to TRBJ1-1; D is uncertain. Trimming took off 1 base at V and 1 base at J, with 7 bases between the two ends. Germline-derived CDR1 and CDR2 are SEHNR and FQNEAQ (reference sequence). The CDR3 loop spans 14 amino acids. The CDR3 region has the DNA TGTGCCAGCAGCTTAGTGGGAGGGAACACTGAAGCTTTCTTT. Amino acids: CASSLVGGNTEAFF. The entire variable domain, with the rest obtained from reference TRBV7-9 and TRBJ1-1, is as follows: DTGVSQNPRHKITKRGQNVTFRCDPISEHNRLYWYRQTLGQGPEFLTYFQNEAQLEKSRLLSDRFSAERPKGSFSTLEIQRTEQGDSAMYLCASSLVGGNTEAFFGQGTRLTVV.

The chain joins TRBV6-5 to TRBJ2-2, with D uncertain. V lost 0 bases and J 5 bases, leaving 7 bases between the germline ends. There are 14 residues in the CDR3. Germline CDR1 and CDR2: MNHEY and SVGAGI. The CDR3 sequence is CASSYSRLTGELFF. The CDR3 DNA is TGTGCCAGCAGTTACTCGAGGTTGACCGGGGAGCTGTTTTTT.

The chain carries TRBV5-1 and TRBJ2-5; 9 bases map to TRBD1. The DNA end lines up better with TRBJ2-7; the J call may be wrong. Per germline, CDR1 SGHRS and CDR2 YFSETQ. The CDR3 runs 16 residues. The CDR3 spells CASSLVGTGSSYEQYF. In DNA, the CDR3 is TGCGCCAGCAGCTTGGTGGGGACAGGGAGCTCCTACGAGCAGTACTTC.

This sequence joins TRBV27 and TRBJ1-4; D is ambiguous. Trimming took off 0 bases at V and 6 bases at J, with 11 bases between the two ends. This CDR3 has 15 residues. Germline assignment: CDR1 MNHEY and CDR2 SMNVEV (reference sequence). The CDR3 reads CASSLSGWRDEKLFF. Here the CDR3 DNA reads TGTGCCAGCAGTTTATCTGGTTGGAGGGATGAAAAACTGTTTTTT. Variable domain in full (rest from reference TRBV27 and TRBJ1-4): EAQVTQNPRYLITVTGKKLTVTCSQNMNHEYMSWYRQDPGLGLRQIYYSMNVEVTDKGDVPEGYKVSRKEKRNFPLILESPSPNQTSLYFCASSLSGWRDEKLFFGSGTQLSVL.

In its sample, this clone was seen once. This rearrangement joins TRBV6-6 to TRBJ1-1; possibly TRBD1 for D (5 bases). CDR1 and CDR2 from the germline V gene are MNHNY and SVGAGI (reference sequence). The CDR3 extends over 15 amino acids. Trimming removed 5 bases from V and 0 bases from J, with 13 bases in between. CDR3 loop: CASSPLTTVNTEAFF. The CDR3 bases are TGTGCCAGCAGTCCCCTGACGACAGTGAACACTGAAGCTTTCTTT.

A single count supports this clone. This CDR3 reads CSVEGQGWKDTQYF. The DNA for the CDR3 is TGCAGCGTTGAAGGACAGGGGTGGAAAGATACGCAGTATTTT. This rearrangement joins TRBV29-1 to TRBJ2-3; 8 nucleotides line up with TRBD1. CDR3 length: 14 residues. The germline V gene encodes CDR1 SQVTM and CDR2 ANQGSEA. The ends lost 1 base at V and 5 bases at J; junction bases unmatched: 5.

This chain connects TRBV5-1 to TRBJ2-5; TRBD2 matches 10 bases. The J call is in doubt because the DNA end fits TRBJ2-7 better. Germline V gives CDR1 SGHRS, CDR2 YFSETQ. There are 15 residues in the CDR3. The CDR3 spells CASTNRASGGYEQYF. The CDR3 DNA follows: TGCGCCAGCACCAACAGGGCTAGCGGGGGCTACGAGCAGTACTTC.

V gene TRBV28 combines with J gene TRBJ2-7, with 7 bases identical to TRBD2. Germline values: CDR1 MDHEN, CDR2 SYDVKM. The V and J ends lost 2 bases and 2 bases, in that order; junction bases with no gene match: 6. This CDR3 has 15 residues. The CDR3 spells CASSLIGGGTYEQYF. The CDR3 DNA is TGTGCCAGCAGTTTAATAGGCGGGGGAACCTACGAGCAGTACTTC. Complete variable domain (other parts from reference TRBV28 and TRBJ2-7): DVKVTQSSRYLVKRTGEKVFLECVQDMDHENMFWYRQDPGLGLRLIYFSYDVKMKEKGDIPEGYSVSREKKERFSLILESASTNQTSMYLCASSLIGGGTYEQYFGPGTRLTVT.